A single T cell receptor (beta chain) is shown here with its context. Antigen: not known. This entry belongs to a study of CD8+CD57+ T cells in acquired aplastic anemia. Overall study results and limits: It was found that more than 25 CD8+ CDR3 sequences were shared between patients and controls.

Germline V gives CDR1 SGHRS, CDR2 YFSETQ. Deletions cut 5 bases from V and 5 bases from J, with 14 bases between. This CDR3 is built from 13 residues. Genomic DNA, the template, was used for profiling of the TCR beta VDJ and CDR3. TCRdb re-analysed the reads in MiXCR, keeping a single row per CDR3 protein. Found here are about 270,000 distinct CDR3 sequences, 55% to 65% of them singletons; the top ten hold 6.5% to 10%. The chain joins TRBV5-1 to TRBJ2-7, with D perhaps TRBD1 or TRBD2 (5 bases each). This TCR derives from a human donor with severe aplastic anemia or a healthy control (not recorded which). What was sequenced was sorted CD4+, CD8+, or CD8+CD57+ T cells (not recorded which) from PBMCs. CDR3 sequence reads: CASRGTGPHEQYF. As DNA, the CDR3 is TGCGCCAGCAGGGGTACGGGACCCCACGAGCAGTACTTC. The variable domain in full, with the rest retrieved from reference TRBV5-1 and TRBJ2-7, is KAGVTQTPRYLIKTRGQQVTLSCSPISGHRSVSWYQQTPGQGLQFLFEYFSETQRNKGNFPGRFSGRQFSNSRSEMNVSTLELGDSALYLCASRGTGPHEQYFGPGTRLTVT.